This passage covers 19 T cell receptor beta chains from one sample sequenced in a study of blood T cells in healthy people across ages. Combining a sample-barcoded 5' primer with a J-beta primer mix, a second PCR ran for about 6 to 12 cycles. TCRdb recomputed calls from the 5' RACE reads with MiXCR, one row per CDR3 protein. The table has approximately 1.5 million distinct CDR3 sequences, 34% seen once. The source material was blood. These receptors were obtained from a woman between 25 and 40 years old in good health.

This chain uses TRBV7-6 with TRBJ2-1; D tentatively reads TRBD1 or TRBD2 (7 bases each). This CDR3 comprises 16 residues. Germline V gene lookup returns CDR1 SGHVS and CDR2 FNYEAQ. Trimming removed 6 bases from V and 4 bases from J, with 19 bases in between. CDR3 amino acids: CASSLTSEDRYNEQFF. The CDR3 bases are TGTGCCAGCAGTTTAACTAGCGAGGACAGGTACAATGAGCAGTTCTTC.

This clonotype was seen only a few times. V usage is TRBV24-1 and J usage is TRBJ2-5, with TRBD1 identical over 9 bases. CDR3 size: 16 residues. Germline V CDR1 and CDR2: KGHDR, SFDVKD. The trim removed 4 bases at V and 0 bases at J, leaving 5 bases unmatched. In DNA form, the CDR3 reads TGTGCCACCAGTGACCCCGGGACAGGGAACCAAGAGACCCAGTACTTC. Encoded protein: CATSDPGTGNQETQYF.

At least ten counts were recorded for this clonotype. The chain carries TRBV4-1 and TRBJ2-1, with 8 bases identical to TRBD2. CDR1 is MGHRA and CDR2 is YSYEKL in the germline V gene. The junction had 5 bases not matched to a gene; V was cut back by 6 bases and J by 4 bases. The CDR3 is made up of 14 amino acids. The DNA of the CDR3 is TGCGCCAGCAGGGGACTAGAGGGATACAATGAGCAGTTCTTC. The encoded protein is CASRGLEGYNEQFF.

The chain couples TRBV28 to TRBJ2-3, with D unresolved. Germline CDR1 is MDHEN and CDR2 is SYDVKM. Trimming took 1 base from V and 0 from J, leaving 14 bases between them. The CDR3 covers 17 residues. The CDR3 sequence: CASSLSLSASSTDTQYF. For the CDR3, the DNA is TGTGCCAGCAGTTTATCCCTCTCAGCCTCTAGCACAGATACGCAGTATTTT. Full variable domain (missing parts from reference TRBV28 and TRBJ2-3): DVKVTQSSRYLVKRTGEKVFLECVQDMDHENMFWYRQDPGLGLRLIYFSYDVKMKEKGDIPEGYSVSREKKERFSLILESASTNQTSMYLCASSLSLSASSTDTQYFGPGTRLTVL.

The chain has TRBV5-1 and TRBJ2-7; D remains ambiguous. Per germline, CDR1 SGHRS and CDR2 YFSETQ. V lost 9 bases, J lost 0 bases, and 16 bases lay in between. This CDR3 spans 14 amino acids. The CDR3: CATTAGPDSYEQYF. DNA for the CDR3: TGCGCCACCACGGCCGGGCCCGACTCCTACGAGCAGTACTTC.

The sample holds a few counts of this clonotype. CDR3 amino acids: CASRNPGSSNTEAFF. CDR3 nucleotide sequence: TGCGCCAGCAGAAATCCAGGAAGTTCGAACACTGAAGCTTTCTTT. This chain uses TRBV5-1 with TRBJ1-1; D gene uncertain. CDR3 length: 15 amino acids. Trimming shortened V by 5 bases and J by 1 base, and 15 bases separated the two germline ends. Germline-derived CDR1 and CDR2 are SGHRS and YFSETQ.

The gene calls are TRBV4-1 and TRBJ2-4; no clear D. The CDR3 loop spans 11 amino acids. From germline, CDR1 is MGHRA and CDR2 YSYEKL. V lost 4 bases and J lost 15, with 13 bases in between. The CDR3 region is CASSPGSLVYF. CDR3 DNA: TGCGCCAGCAGCCCCGGGTCCTTGGTGTACTTC.

The chain uses TRBV20-1 and TRBJ2-5; D gene unclear. Per the germline V gene, CDR1 is DFQATT and CDR2 is SNEGSKA (reference sequence). Trimming stripped 1 base from V and 1 base from J, with 13 bases between. This CDR3 has 15 residues. This chain's CDR3 is CSARVSGRPQETQYF. CDR3 DNA sequence: TGCAGTGCTAGAGTCTCCGGCAGGCCCCAAGAGACCCAGTACTTC.

This clonotype has just a few counts. The chain joins TRBV28 to TRBJ1-2, with a tentative D call TRBD1 (6 bases). Between the trimmed V and J ends, which lost 8 bases and 0 bases, there was a span of 13 bases. The CDR3 length is 14 residues. Germline V CDR1 and CDR2: MDHEN, SYDVKM. CDR3 in DNA: TGTGCCAGCGCCCGAGGGGGAGCTAACTATGGCTACACCTTC. It specifies CASARGGANYGYTF.

The chain joins TRBV4-1 to TRBJ2-1, with TRBD2 matching 12 bases. The CDR3 length is 15 residues. J lost 6 bases, V lost 7 bases, and 7 bases had no gene match. Germline V gives CDR1 MGHRA, CDR2 YSYEKL. CDR3 sequence reads: CASTALAGGINEQFF. The CDR3 DNA follows: TGCGCCAGCACGGCTCTAGCGGGGGGGATCAATGAGCAGTTCTTC.

The gene calls are TRBV4-1 and TRBJ2-7; D assignment may be TRBD1 or TRBD2 (5 bases each). This CDR3 has 18 residues. Per germline, CDR1 MGHRA and CDR2 YSYEKL. Trimming took 4 bases from V and 3 from J, leaving 25 bases between them. The CDR3, as DNA: TGCGCCAGCAGCCGGAATTACGTAGGGGACGGAGCCAGCTACGAGCAGTACTTC. It yields the protein CASSRNYVGDGASYEQYF.

This clonotype has more than one count but fewer than ten. J is TRBJ2-7 and V is TRBV10-3, with 7 positions matching TRBD1. This CDR3 is built from 14 residues. CDR1 and CDR2 from the germline V gene are ENHRY and SYGVKD. Trimming at V came to 5 bases and at J to 0 bases, leaving 4 bases not matched to a gene. CDR3 amino acids: CAISRDSSSYEQYF. Here the CDR3 DNA reads TGTGCCATCAGTCGGGACAGCAGCTCCTACGAGCAGTACTTC.

The V and J genes are TRBV5-1 and TRBJ1-2, with D unresolved. This CDR3 contains 14 residues. Per germline, CDR1 SGHRS and CDR2 YFSETQ. Trimming stripped 0 bases from V and 5 bases from J, with 11 bases between. CDR3 protein: CASSLAGPEYGYTF. CDR3 in DNA: TGCGCCAGCAGCTTGGCCGGACCGGAGTATGGCTACACCTTC.

This clonotype was observed a handful of times. The V call is TRBV28, the J call TRBJ2-1; 13 nucleotides agree with TRBD2. Germline lookup yields CDR1 MDHEN and CDR2 SYDVKM. The CDR3 is made up of 15 amino acids. Trimming removed 4 bases from V and 9 bases from J; junction bases left unmatched: 6. CDR3 nucleotides: TGTGCCAGCAGTTCCTGGACTAGCGGGAGTTTTGAGCAGTTCTTC. Its protein product is CASSSWTSGSFEQFF.

The chain carries TRBV10-3 and TRBJ2-1, with D perhaps matching TRBD2 (5 bases). The CDR3 contains 14 residues. V gave up 7 bases and J gave up 5 bases, with 15 bases separating them. In germline, CDR1 is ENHRY, CDR2 SYGVKD. The chain's CDR3 is CAITSSGGDNEQFF. The CDR3 DNA reads TGTGCCATCACTAGCAGCGGAGGCGACAATGAGCAGTTCTTC.

This chain uses TRBV9 with TRBJ1-1, with D maybe TRBD1 (5 bases). V lost 4 bases and J 1 base, leaving 14 bases between the germline ends. CDR1 SGDLS and CDR2 YYNGEE come from the germline V gene. The CDR3 has 15 residues. CDR3 protein: CASSPGGRRNTEAFF. In nucleotides, the CDR3 is TGTGCCAGCAGCCCTGGGGGACGGAGGAACACTGAAGCTTTCTTT.

DNA of the CDR3: TGCGCCAGCAGCTTGGAATCCTCAGCCGGCGGCTACACCTTC. This sequence encodes CASSLESSAGGYTF. The J gene is TRBJ1-2, the V gene TRBV5-1; unclear D gene. The germline V gene encodes CDR1 SGHRS and CDR2 YFSETQ. The CDR3 extends over 14 amino acids. Trimming shortened V by 0 bases and J by 8 bases, and 14 bases separated the two germline ends.

The chain uses TRBV10-3 and TRBJ2-3; 10 bases fit TRBD1. CDR1 and CDR2 from the germline V gene are ENHRY and SYGVKD. Trimming at V came to 6 bases and at J to 3 bases, leaving 12 bases not matched to a gene. The CDR3 is made up of 17 amino acids. The CDR3: CAIRSTGTGAGTDTQYF. The CDR3 nucleotides read TGTGCCATCAGATCAACCGGGACAGGGGCCGGTACAGATACGCAGTATTTT.

Concerning this clonotype: Its ends do not fully match the called genes, so a read error is possible. The chain combines TRBV5-6 with TRBJ2-7; no clear D. Per germline, CDR1 SGHDT and CDR2 YYEEEE. This CDR3 region has 14 residues. As DNA, the CDR3 is TGTGCCAGCAGCTTTTCGAGGTCCCCCTACGGGCAGTACTTC. Its protein is CASSFSRSPYGQYF.